A selection of T cell receptor beta chains follows, all from one sample in a study of response to subunit inactivated influenza vaccine. One entry per CDR3 protein, called by TCRdb with MiXCR from the RT-PCR reads. The sample contains 500,000 to 550,000 distinct CDR3 sequences, 7.6% of which appear only once. This material consisted of PBMCs from blood, taken around 25 months after vaccination. The origin of the receptors is a man aged 45-69 years who received an inactivated influenza vaccine. Both conserved end residues are part of each CDR3. Each record gives: CDR3 DNA, CDR3 protein, clone size, D gene, J gene, V gene. A D gene is named only where the DNA matches it firmly. Size tells how often a clone was seen (once, few, many) or the class of an expanded clone, and some rows leave it out.

DNA: TGTGCCAGCAGATCAGGGTGGGGTAGCGGGAGCGATGAGCAGTTCTTC
CDR3: CASRSGWGSGSDEQFF
size: .
D: TRBD2
J: TRBJ2-1
V: TRBV6-2/TRBV6-3

DNA: TGTGCCAGCAGTTGGTCCGGCATGGAAAAACTGTTTTTT
CDR3: CASSWSGMEKLFF
size: many
D: .
J: TRBJ1-4
V: TRBV6-5

DNA: TGTGCCATCAGTGAGTCGTTAGGGAATAGCAATCAGCCCCAGCATTTT
CDR3: CAISESLGNSNQPQHF
size: .
D: .
J: TRBJ1-5
V: TRBV10-3

DNA: TGTGCCATCAGTGTTGGCGAGGCGGGGGGGCCTTATAATGAGCAGTTCTTC
CDR3: CAISVGEAGGPYNEQFF
size: many
D: TRBD2
J: TRBJ2-1
V: TRBV10-3

DNA: TGCAGTCCAATGGGCGGGAGTTTAGATACGCAGTATTTT
CDR3: CSPMGGSLDTQYF
size: .
D: TRBD2
J: TRBJ2-3
V: TRBV20-1

DNA: TGTGCCAGTAGTAACCGGGACAGGGCTTTAGCCAAAAACATTCAGTACTTC
CDR3: CASSNRDRALAKNIQYF
size: few
D: TRBD1
J: TRBJ2-4
V: TRBV19

DNA: TGTGCCAGCAGTGAAGTGGGGGGCACCTACGAGCAGTACTTC
CDR3: CASSEVGGTYEQYF
size: .
D: .
J: TRBJ2-7
V: TRBV6-1

DNA: TGTGCCAGCAGTTCGAGGGAGCGGCACAATGAAAAACTGTTTTTT
CDR3: CASSSRERHNEKLFF
size: many
D: .
J: TRBJ1-4
V: TRBV12-3/TRBV12-4

DNA: TGTGCCAGCAGCCCAGGACTAGCGGGAACCTACAATGAGCAGTTCTTC
CDR3: CASSPGLAGTYNEQFF
size: few
D: TRBD2
J: TRBJ2-1
V: TRBV9

DNA: TGTGCCAGCAGTTTATGGGGTCAGGGCACAGATACGCAGTATTTT
CDR3: CASSLWGQGTDTQYF
size: many
D: .
J: TRBJ2-3
V: TRBV12-3/TRBV12-4

DNA: TGCGCCAGCAGCCCGACGGGGGCTAGCACAGATACGCAGTATTTT
CDR3: CASSPTGASTDTQYF
size: few
D: .
J: TRBJ2-3
V: TRBV5-1

DNA: TGTGCCAGCAGCTTGGGTGGGGGGTCCGCCTACGAGCAGTACTTC
CDR3: CASSLGGGSAYEQYF
size: few
D: .
J: TRBJ2-7
V: TRBV5-5

DNA: TGTGCCAGCAGCCCCGCGACTAGCGGGAGCATCGGGGAGCTGTTTTTT
CDR3: CASSPATSGSIGELFF
size: few
D: TRBD2
J: TRBJ2-2
V: TRBV5-4

DNA: TGTGCCAGCAGCTTAGCGGGTTACCTTCTGTACTTC
CDR3: CASSLAGYLLYF
size: many
D: .
J: TRBJ2-4
V: TRBV7-8

DNA: TGCAGTGCCAAATACGGGACTTTCAGCTCCTACAATGAGCAGTTCTTC
CDR3: CSAKYGTFSSYNEQFF
size: few
D: .
J: TRBJ2-1
V: TRBV20-1

DNA: TGCAGTGCTGGAGGGACTAGCACAGATACGCAGTATTTT
CDR3: CSAGGTSTDTQYF
size: few
D: .
J: TRBJ2-3
V: TRBV20-1

DNA: TGCAGTGCTAGAGATCTCATACTAGCGGGAGGGGTATCCTACGAGCAGTACTTC
CDR3: CSARDLILAGGVSYEQYF
size: .
D: TRBD2
J: TRBJ2-7
V: TRBV20-1

DNA: TGTGCCAGCAGCTTGCTAGGGACTGACATTCAGTACTTC
CDR3: CASSLLGTDIQYF
size: .
D: .
J: TRBJ2-4
V: TRBV5-6

DNA: TGTGCCAGCAGCGTAGCTGCGGGAAAAGGGGTCTACGAGCAGTACTTC
CDR3: CASSVAAGKGVYEQYF
size: .
D: .
J: TRBJ2-7
V: TRBV9

DNA: TGTGCCAGCAGCTTGGGTTTGGCGAGCGGCACAGATACGCAGTATTTT
CDR3: CASSLGLASGTDTQYF
size: few
D: .
J: TRBJ2-3
V: TRBV11-2

DNA: TGCAGCGTTGAAGGTTCCCGGGACAGGGCCTACGAGCAGTACTTC
CDR3: CSVEGSRDRAYEQYF
size: many
D: TRBD1
J: TRBJ2-7
V: TRBV29-1

DNA: TGTGCCAGCAGCTTGGGCCCCATAAGCACCTACGAGCAGTACTTC
CDR3: CASSLGPISTYEQYF
size: .
D: .
J: TRBJ2-7
V: TRBV7-6

DNA: TGCGCCAGCAGCTTGGCAGGGGCCTCCTACGAGCAGTACTTC
CDR3: CASSLAGASYEQYF
size: many
D: .
J: TRBJ2-7
V: TRBV12-3/TRBV12-4

DNA: TGTGCCAGCAGGGGTAGCGGGGTGAACACCGGGGAGCTGTTTTTT
CDR3: CASRGSGVNTGELFF
size: many
D: TRBD2
J: TRBJ2-2
V: TRBV7-2

DNA: TGTGCCACCTACAGGGGACGCCACACCGGGGAGCTGTTTTTT
CDR3: CATYRGRHTGELFF
size: few
D: TRBD1
J: TRBJ2-2
V: TRBV7-9

DNA: TGCAGTGCTAGCTGGGGGGGCACAGATACGCAGTATTTT
CDR3: CSASWGGTDTQYF
size: .
D: .
J: TRBJ2-3
V: TRBV20-1

DNA: TGTGCCAGCAGCCCGCGGCTAGCGGGGGTTAGTAATGAGCAGTTCTTC
CDR3: CASSPRLAGVSNEQFF
size: many
D: TRBD2
J: TRBJ2-1
V: TRBV5-5

DNA: TGTGCCACCCGGGGACAGAGCTATGGCTACACCTTC
CDR3: CATRGQSYGYTF
size: .
D: TRBD1
J: TRBJ1-2
V: TRBV28

DNA: TGTGCCAGCAGCTTTGACCCAGGGCCGTCCTACGAGCAGTACTTC
CDR3: CASSFDPGPSYEQYF
size: few
D: .
J: TRBJ2-7
V: TRBV12-1

DNA: TGCGCCAGCAGCCCAACCCGGGGCAGGGGCTATGGCTACACCTTC
CDR3: CASSPTRGRGYGYTF
size: .
D: .
J: TRBJ1-2
V: TRBV5-1

DNA: TGTGCCAGCAGCTTAGTCCCCTCAGATACGCAGTATTTT
CDR3: CASSLVPSDTQYF
size: few
D: .
J: TRBJ2-3
V: TRBV7-2

DNA: TGCACGCTACGGACTCCGGGACTAGCAGCTAGCACAGATACGCAGTATTTT
CDR3: CTLRTPGLAASTDTQYF
size: few
D: TRBD2
J: TRBJ2-3
V: TRBV20-1

DNA: TGTGCCAGCAGCCCCCCGCTGGGTGGAAAACTGTTTTTT
CDR3: CASSPPLGGKLFF
size: .
D: .
J: TRBJ1-4
V: TRBV7-8

DNA: TGCGCCAGCAGCACGCGGCCTGGGGGACACCCCTACACCGGGGAGCTGTTTTTT
CDR3: CASSTRPGGHPYTGELFF
size: many
D: .
J: TRBJ2-2
V: TRBV5-1

DNA: TGCGCCAGCAGTGATAATCCCGGGGGGCGGGGCACAGATACGCAGTATTTT
CDR3: CASSDNPGGRGTDTQYF
size: few
D: .
J: TRBJ2-3
V: TRBV10-2

DNA: TGTGCCAGCAGAAACCCTGGCAGGGATGAGCAGTTCTTC
CDR3: CASRNPGRDEQFF
size: few
D: .
J: TRBJ2-1
V: TRBV28

DNA: TGTGCCATCAGTGAGTCGACTGCTAGCTCCTACGAGCAGTACTTC
CDR3: CAISESTASSYEQYF
size: .
D: .
J: TRBJ2-7
V: TRBV10-3

DNA: TGCAGTGCGCCTTCCGGGGGGGGACAAAACTACCAGCAGTACTTC
CDR3: CSAPSGGGQNYQQYF
size: many
D: TRBD2
J: TRBJ2-7
V: TRBV20-1

DNA: TGCGCCACCGCCTCACAAGCGGGGGGATTTAAAGAGACCCAGTACTTC
CDR3: CATASQAGGFKETQYF
size: few
D: TRBD2
J: TRBJ2-5
V: TRBV5-1

DNA: TGTGCCAGCAGTGCGGCCCCCGGGGAGCTGTTTTTT
CDR3: CASSAAPGELFF
size: many
D: .
J: TRBJ2-2
V: TRBV2